This T cell receptor beta chain is drawn from a study of circulating CD8 cells and anti-PD-1 response in melanoma. Overall study: Patients received intravenous nivolumab, 3 mg/kg, every 2 weeks. Response groups: complete/partial responders versus stable/progressive non-responders. Regarding the study as a whole: At M1, fewer than 8% of TRB clonotypes appeared in multiple subsets. Peptide assays on expanded sorted subsets replaced tumor-based reactivity testing.

From live CD3+CD8+TCRalphabeta+ cells, four PD-1 and/or TIGIT subsets were sorted. The QIAseq Immune Repertoire TCR panel built the libraries from roughly 15 ng of total RNA. TCRdb reanalysed the reads using MiXCR and keeps one entry per CDR3 protein. The table shows 300 to 400 distinct CDR3 sequences, with almost 10% occurring only once. By its share, this clonotype is large (0.1 to 1%). Its matching antigen is unknown. This CDR3 is built from 13 residues. Trimming removed 7 bases from V and 1 base from J, with 8 bases in between. Germline loops: CDR1 SGDLS, CDR2 YYNGEE. The chain uses TRBV9 and TRBJ2-2, with no clear D. The sequence was obtained from a human donor with melanoma. The input for sequencing was CD8+ T cells from PBMCs, taken at baseline or after one month of anti-PD-1 therapy (not recorded which). The CDR3 region is CASSPLNTGELFF. The CDR3 bases are TGTGCCAGCTCCCCCTTGAACACCGGGGAGCTGTTTTTT. The full variable domain, rest sourced from reference TRBV9 and TRBJ2-2, is DSGVTQTPKHLITATGQRVTLRCSPRSGDLSVYWYQQSLDQGLQFLIQYYNGEERAKGNILERFSAQQFPDLHSELNLSSLELGDSALYFCASSPLNTGELFFGEGSRLTVL.